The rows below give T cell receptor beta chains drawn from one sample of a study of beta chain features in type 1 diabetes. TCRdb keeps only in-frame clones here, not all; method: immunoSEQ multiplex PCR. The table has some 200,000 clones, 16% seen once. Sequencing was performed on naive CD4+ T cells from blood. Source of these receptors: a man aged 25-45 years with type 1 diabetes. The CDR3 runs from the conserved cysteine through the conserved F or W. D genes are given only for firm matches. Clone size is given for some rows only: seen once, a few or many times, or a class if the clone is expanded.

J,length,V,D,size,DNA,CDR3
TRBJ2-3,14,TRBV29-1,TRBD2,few,TGCAGCGACTCGGGACTAGCGGGCGCAGATACGCAGTATTTT,CSDSGLAGADTQYF
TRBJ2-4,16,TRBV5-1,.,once,TGCGCCAGCAGCCTTGGGACCGACTTTCGTGGGGACATTCAGTACTTC,CASSLGTDFRGDIQYF
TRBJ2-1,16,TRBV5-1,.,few,TGCGCCAGCAGCCCCGGCGTACAGACAGGTAACAATGAGCAGTTCTTC,CASSPGVQTGNNEQFF
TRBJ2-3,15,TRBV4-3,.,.,TGCGCCAGCAGCCAACAGAACAGGGGCACAGATACGCAGTATTTT,CASSQQNRGTDTQYF
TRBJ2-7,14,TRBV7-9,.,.,TGTGCCAGCGTCCACCCCCGGGGCGCCTACGAGCAGTACTTC,CASVHPRGAYEQYF
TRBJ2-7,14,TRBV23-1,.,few,TGCGCCAGCAGTCAATGCAGGGGAGGTGACGAGCAGTACTTC,CASSQCRGGDEQYF
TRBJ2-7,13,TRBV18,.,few,TGTGCCAGCTCACCACCGGGAAGATACGAGCAGTACTTC,CASSPPGRYEQYF
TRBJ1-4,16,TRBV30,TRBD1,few,TGTGCCTGGAATCCGGGACAGGGTCCAACTAATGAAAAACTGTTTTTT,CAWNPGQGPTNEKLFF
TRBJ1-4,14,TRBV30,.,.,TGTGCCTGGAGTGACCTGGCGGGAAATGAAAAACTGTTTTTT,CAWSDLAGNEKLFF
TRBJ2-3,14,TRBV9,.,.,TGTGCCAGCAGCGTAGGGTCTAGTTCAGATACGCAGTATTTT,CASSVGSSSDTQYF
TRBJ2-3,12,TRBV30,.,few,TGTGCCTGCGGTAGGAGCACAGATACGCAGTATTTT,CACGRSTDTQYF
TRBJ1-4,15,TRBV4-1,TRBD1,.,TGCGCCAGCAGCCGGGCGGGACAGATCGTCGAAAAACTGTTTTTT,CASSRAGQIVEKLFF
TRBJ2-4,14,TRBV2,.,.,TGTGCCAGCAACAAAGTCCTAGCCAAAAACATTCAGTACTTC,CASNKVLAKNIQYF
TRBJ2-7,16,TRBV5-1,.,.,TGCGCCAGCAGCTTGGATGCCAGGGCCATTAAGCACGAGCAGTACTTC,CASSLDARAIKHEQYF
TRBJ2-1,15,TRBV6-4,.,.,TGTGCCAGCAGTGAAGGGCAGGGAGGCTACAATGAGCAGTTCTTC,CASSEGQGGYNEQFF
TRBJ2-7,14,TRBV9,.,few,TGTGCCAGCAGTGGAAAGTGGAGCTCCTACGAGCAGTACTTC,CASSGKWSSYEQYF
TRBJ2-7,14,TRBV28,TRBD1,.,TGTGCCAGCAGACCCGGGACAGTGAACTACGAGCAGTACTTC,CASRPGTVNYEQYF
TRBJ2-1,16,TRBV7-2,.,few,TGTGCCAGCAGCTCCCTCCAGGTCAGGGGCTACAATGAGCAGTTCTTC,CASSSLQVRGYNEQFF
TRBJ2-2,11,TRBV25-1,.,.,TGTGCCAGCACCTTCACCGGGGAGCTGTTTTTT,CASTFTGELFF
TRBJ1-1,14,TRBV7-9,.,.,TGTGCCAGCAGCTTACGGTCGCAGCCCACTGAAGCTTTCTTT,CASSLRSQPTEAFF
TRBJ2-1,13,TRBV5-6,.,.,TGTGCCAGCAGCTTGGGTTCCCACAATGAGCAGTTCTTC,CASSLGSHNEQFF
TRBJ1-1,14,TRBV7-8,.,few,TGTGCCAGCAGCAATCAGGGCTATCACACTGAAGCTTTCTTT,CASSNQGYHTEAFF
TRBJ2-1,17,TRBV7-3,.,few,TGTGCCAGCGGAAACCCGGGATTAAGACGCTCCTACAATGAGCAGTTCTTC,CASGNPGLRRSYNEQFF
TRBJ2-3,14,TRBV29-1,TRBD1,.,TGCAGCGTGGGGGACAGGGGAGGGAGAGATACGCAGTATTTT,CSVGDRGGRDTQYF
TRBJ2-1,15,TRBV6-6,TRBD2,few,TGTGCCAGCAGCCCTCGACTAGCGGGATACAATGAGCAGTTCTTC,CASSPRLAGYNEQFF
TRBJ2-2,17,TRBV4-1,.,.,TGCGCCAGCAGCCGGTGGGGAACAGGGAGGCTGTCCGGGGAGCTGTTTTTT,CASSRWGTGRLSGELFF
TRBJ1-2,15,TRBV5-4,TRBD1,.,TGTGCCAGCAGCTCTGGGACAGGAGGGAACTATGGCTACACCTTC,CASSSGTGGNYGYTF
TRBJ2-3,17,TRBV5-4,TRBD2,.,TGTGCCAGCAGCTTGGCCGGGCTAGCGGGAGTTCATGATACGCAGTATTTT,CASSLAGLAGVHDTQYF
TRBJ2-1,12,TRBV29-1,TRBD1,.,TGCAGCGTTGGTTTCTCCGGGACAGGGGAGTTCTTC,CSVGFSGTGEFF
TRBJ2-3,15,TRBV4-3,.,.,TGCGCCAGCAGCCAAGACCTTCGGAGTTCGGATACGCAGTATTTT,CASSQDLRSSDTQYF
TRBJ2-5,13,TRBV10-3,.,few,TGTGCCATCAGTCAGGGGATACGGGAGACCCAGTACTTC,CAISQGIRETQYF
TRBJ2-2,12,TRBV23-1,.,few,TGCGCCAGCAGCCCAGGGGCCGGGGAGCTGTTTTTT,CASSPGAGELFF
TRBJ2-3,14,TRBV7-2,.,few,TGTGCCAGCAGCTTAGTGGTCGGGAGTGATACGCAGTATTTT,CASSLVVGSDTQYF
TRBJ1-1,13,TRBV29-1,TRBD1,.,TGCAGCGTTCTCAGACAGGGCTGGACTGAAGCTTTCTTT,CSVLRQGWTEAFF
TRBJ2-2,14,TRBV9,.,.,TGTGCCAGCAGCGCTAGGAGGGGAATCGGGGAGCTGTTTTTT,CASSARRGIGELFF
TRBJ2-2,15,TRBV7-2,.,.,TGTGCCAGCAGCTCTGGCCCAGGGAACACCGGGGAGCTGTTTTTT,CASSSGPGNTGELFF
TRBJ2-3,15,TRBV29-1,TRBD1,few,TGCAGCGTTGAAGGGGACAGGGGTAGCACAGATACGCAGTATTTT,CSVEGDRGSTDTQYF
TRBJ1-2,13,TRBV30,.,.,TGTGCCTGGAGTGTACAGGATCAATTAGGCTACACCTTC,CAWSVQDQLGYTF
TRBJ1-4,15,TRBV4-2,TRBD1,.,TGTGCCAGCAGGACCGACAGGGATGATAATGAAAAACTGTTTTTT,CASRTDRDDNEKLFF
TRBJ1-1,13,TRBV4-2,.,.,TGTGCCAGCAGCCTTAGTAGTCCCACTGAAGCTTTCTTT,CASSLSSPTEAFF
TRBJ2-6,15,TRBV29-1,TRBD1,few,TGCAGCGTTCCAACTCGACAGGGTGGGGCCAACGTCCTGACTTTC,CSVPTRQGGANVLTF
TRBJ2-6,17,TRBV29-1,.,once,TGCAGCGTTCGGGGCTACAGGGCTTTACCCGGGGCCAACGTCCTGACTTTC,CSVRGYRALPGANVLTF
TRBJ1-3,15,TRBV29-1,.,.,TGCAGCGTTGGAATAGGTCAGACCTCTGGAAACACCATATATTTT,CSVGIGQTSGNTIYF
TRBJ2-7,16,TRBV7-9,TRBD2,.,TGTGCCAGCAGCTTAGATCCGGGTGGACTAGCACAGAGGCAGTACTTC,CASSLDPGGLAQRQYF
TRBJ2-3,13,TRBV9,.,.,TGTGCCAGCAGCGTAGTCGGGGCAGATACGCAGTATTTT,CASSVVGADTQYF
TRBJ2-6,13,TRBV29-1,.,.,TGCAGCGCTACCAGCTCTGGGGCCAACGTCCTGACTTTC,CSATSSGANVLTF
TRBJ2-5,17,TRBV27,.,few,TGTGCCAGCAGCCGAACAGGGTGGGGGCCGAGCCAAGAGACCCAGTACTTC,CASSRTGWGPSQETQYF
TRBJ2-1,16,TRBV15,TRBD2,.,TGTGCCACCAGGGCCAGGGGACTAGCAAACTACAATGAGCAGTTCTTC,CATRARGLANYNEQFF
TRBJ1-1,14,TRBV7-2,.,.,TGTGCCAGCAGCGCCACGAGGGAGCGGACTGAAGCTTTCTTT,CASSATRERTEAFF
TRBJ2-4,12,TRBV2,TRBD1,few,TGTGCCAGCAGGGACAGGGGGAACATTCAGTACTTC,CASRDRGNIQYF
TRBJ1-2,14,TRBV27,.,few,TGTGCCAGCAGTTTATCCGATGGAGGCTATGGCTACACCTTC,CASSLSDGGYGYTF
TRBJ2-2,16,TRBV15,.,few,TGTGCCACCAGCAGAGCTGGGGGCTCGAACACCGGGGAGCTGTTTTTT,CATSRAGGSNTGELFF
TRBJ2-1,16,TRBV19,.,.,TGTGCCAGTAGTATATGGGGAACCTACTCCTACAATGAGCAGTTCTTC,CASSIWGTYSYNEQFF